This T cell receptor beta chain was sequenced in a study of regulatory T cells in long-lasting Graves disease. Whole-study context: Over 5 years on antithyroid drugs plus positive TSH receptor antibodies marked Graves' disease as persistent. Whole-study findings and limits: Compared with new cases, persistent Graves' patients showed reduced TCR diversity.

The V and J ends lost 5 bases and 6 bases respectively, with 10 bases between them. CDR3 length equals 12 residues. This clonotype has at least ten counts. Antigen specificity is unknown. Construction of the TCR beta libraries employed iRepertoire HTBI primers in conjunction with Arm-PCR of CDR3 regions. TCRdb re-called the multiplex PCR reads with MiXCR, one entry per CDR3 protein. The repertoire has roughly 400,000 distinct CDR3 sequences, around 20% of them found once; the top ten carry around 15%. Time point given: persistent/refractory GD, antithyroid drugs over 5 years with positive TRAb. PBMCs were the source of the RNA used for TCR sequencing.

The sequence was collected from a female donor with Graves disease. The sequencing used peripheral blood mononuclear cells (PBMCs), collected when the disease was refractory, from a patient treated with antithyroid drugs. The V call is TRBV12-3 or TRBV12-4, the J call TRBJ2-5; D is unclear. The CDR3 region has the DNA TGTGCCAGCAGTCCACTTGGGAAGACCCAGTACTTC. Its protein product is CASSPLGKTQYF.